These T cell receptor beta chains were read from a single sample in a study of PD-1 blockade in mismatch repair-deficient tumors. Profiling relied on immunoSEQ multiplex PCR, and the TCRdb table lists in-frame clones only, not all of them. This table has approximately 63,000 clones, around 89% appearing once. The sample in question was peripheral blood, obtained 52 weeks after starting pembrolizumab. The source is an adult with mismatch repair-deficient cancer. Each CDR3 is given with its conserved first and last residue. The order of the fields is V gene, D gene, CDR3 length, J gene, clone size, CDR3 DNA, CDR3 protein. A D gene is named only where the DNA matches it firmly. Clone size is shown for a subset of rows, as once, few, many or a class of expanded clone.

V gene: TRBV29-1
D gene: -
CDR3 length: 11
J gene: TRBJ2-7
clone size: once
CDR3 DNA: TGCAGCGTTGAAGGATCCTACGAGCAGTACTTC
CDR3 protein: CSVEGSYEQYF

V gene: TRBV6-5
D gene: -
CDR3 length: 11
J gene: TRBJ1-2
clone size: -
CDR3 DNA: TGTGCCAGCAGTCCAGGCTATGGCTACACCTTC
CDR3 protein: CASSPGYGYTF

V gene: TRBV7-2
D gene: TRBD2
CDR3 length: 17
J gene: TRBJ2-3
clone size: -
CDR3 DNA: TGTGCCAGCAGCTTAACCGGGACTAGCGGAAGCACAGATACGCAGTATTTT
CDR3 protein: CASSLTGTSGSTDTQYF

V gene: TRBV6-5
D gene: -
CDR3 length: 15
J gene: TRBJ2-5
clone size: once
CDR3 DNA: TGTGCCAGCAGTTACTCTGGACGAGCGGGAGAGACCCAGTACTTC
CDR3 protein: CASSYSGRAGETQYF

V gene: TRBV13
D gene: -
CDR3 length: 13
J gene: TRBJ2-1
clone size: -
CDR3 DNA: TGTGCCAGCAGCTTAAGACTATGGAATGAGCAGTTCTTC
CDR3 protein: CASSLRLWNEQFF

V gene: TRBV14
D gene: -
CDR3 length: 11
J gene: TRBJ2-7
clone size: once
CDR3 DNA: TGTGCCAGCAGCCAGTCTTACGAGCAGTACTTC
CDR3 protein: CASSQSYEQYF

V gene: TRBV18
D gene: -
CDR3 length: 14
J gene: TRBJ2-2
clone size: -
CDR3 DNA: TGTGCCAGCTCATCGGACGTCGGCACCGGGGAGCTGTTTTTT
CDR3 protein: CASSSDVGTGELFF

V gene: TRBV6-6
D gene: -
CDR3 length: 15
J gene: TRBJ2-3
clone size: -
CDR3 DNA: TGTGCCAGCAGTTACGGCAAGGGCCGCACAGATACGCAGTATTTT
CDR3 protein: CASSYGKGRTDTQYF

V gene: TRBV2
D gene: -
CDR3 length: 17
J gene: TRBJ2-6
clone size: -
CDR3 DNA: TGTGCCAGCAGGGTCACCCCATACAGGGCCGGGGCCAACGTCCTGACTTTC
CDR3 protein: CASRVTPYRAGANVLTF

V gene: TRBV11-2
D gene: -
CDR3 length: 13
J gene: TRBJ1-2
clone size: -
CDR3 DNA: TGTGCCAGCAGCTCCGGGACCCACTATGGCTACACCTTC
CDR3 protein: CASSSGTHYGYTF

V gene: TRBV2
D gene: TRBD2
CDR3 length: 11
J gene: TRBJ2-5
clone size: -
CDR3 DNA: TGTGCCAGTGTGGGGGGGGAGACCCAGTACTTC
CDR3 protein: CASVGGETQYF

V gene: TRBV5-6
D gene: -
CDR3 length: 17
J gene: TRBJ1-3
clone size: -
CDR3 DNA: TGTGCCAGCAGCTTGTACCCACAGGGTATTTCTGGAAACACCATATATTTT
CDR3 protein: CASSLYPQGISGNTIYF

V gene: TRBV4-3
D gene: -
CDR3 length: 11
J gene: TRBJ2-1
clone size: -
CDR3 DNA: TGCGCCAGCAGCCGCTCGAATGAGCAGTTCTTC
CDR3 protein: CASSRSNEQFF

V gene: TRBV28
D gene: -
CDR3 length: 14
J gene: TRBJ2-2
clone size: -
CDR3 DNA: TGTGCCAGCAAGTGGGGACATAACACCGGGGAGCTGTTTTTT
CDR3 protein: CASKWGHNTGELFF

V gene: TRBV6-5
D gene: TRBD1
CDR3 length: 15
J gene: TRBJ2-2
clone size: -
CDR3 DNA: TGTGCCAGCAGCCTCGACAGGGGGCGAGCCGGGGAGCTGTTTTTT
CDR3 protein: CASSLDRGRAGELFF

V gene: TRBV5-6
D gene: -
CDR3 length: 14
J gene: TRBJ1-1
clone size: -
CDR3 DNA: TGTGCCAGCAGCTTGGGACAGAAGAACACTGAAGCTTTCTTT
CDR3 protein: CASSLGQKNTEAFF

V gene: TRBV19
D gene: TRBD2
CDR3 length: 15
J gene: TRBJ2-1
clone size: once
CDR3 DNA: TGTGCCAGTAGTACCTTAGCGGGTAACTACAATGAGCAGTTCTTC
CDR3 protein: CASSTLAGNYNEQFF

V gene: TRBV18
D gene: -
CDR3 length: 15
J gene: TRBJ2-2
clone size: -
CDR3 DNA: TGTGCCAGCTCCCAGGCGGGCATGAACACCGGGGAGCTGTTTTTT
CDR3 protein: CASSQAGMNTGELFF

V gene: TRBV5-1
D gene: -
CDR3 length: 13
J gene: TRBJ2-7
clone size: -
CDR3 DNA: TGCGCCAGCAGCTTGGCCGGGGGCGACGAGCAGTACTTC
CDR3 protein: CASSLAGGDEQYF

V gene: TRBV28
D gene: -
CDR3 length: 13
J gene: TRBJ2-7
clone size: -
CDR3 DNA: TGTGCCAGCAAAGGCCCCAATGATGACGAGCAGTACTTC
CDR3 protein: CASKGPNDDEQYF

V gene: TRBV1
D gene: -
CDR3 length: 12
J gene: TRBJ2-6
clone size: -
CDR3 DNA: TGCACCAGACAAAGTCGGGCCAACGTCCTGACTTTC
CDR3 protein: CTRQSRANVLTF

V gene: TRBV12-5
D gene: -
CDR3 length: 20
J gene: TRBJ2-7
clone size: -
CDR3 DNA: TGTGCTAGTGGTTTGGTCTACGAGGGGGTTGGTGGGAGGGCCTCCTACGAGCAGTACTTC
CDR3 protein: CASGLVYEGVGGRASYEQYF

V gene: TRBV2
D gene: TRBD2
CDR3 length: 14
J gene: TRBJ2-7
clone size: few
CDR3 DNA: TGTGCCAGCAGTGCTTATGCGGGAGAACCCGAGCAGTACTTC
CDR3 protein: CASSAYAGEPEQYF

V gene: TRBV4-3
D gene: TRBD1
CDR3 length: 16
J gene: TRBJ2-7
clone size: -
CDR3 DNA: TGCGCCAGCAGCCAAGAAGGGACAGCACAGAGGGGAGAGCAGTACTTC
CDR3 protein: CASSQEGTAQRGEQYF

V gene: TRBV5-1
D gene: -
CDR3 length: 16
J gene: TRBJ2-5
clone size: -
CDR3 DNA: TGCGCCAGCAGCTTGGTAACTCCAGGGGCCGCGAGATCTCCGTACTTC
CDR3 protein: CASSLVTPGAARSPYF

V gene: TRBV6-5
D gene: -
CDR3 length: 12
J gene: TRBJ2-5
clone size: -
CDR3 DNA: TGTGCCAGCAGGGGGCTCGAGGAGACCCAGTACTTC
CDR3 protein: CASRGLEETQYF

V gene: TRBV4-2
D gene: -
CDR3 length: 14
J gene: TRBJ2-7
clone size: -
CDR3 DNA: TGTGCCAGCAGCCAAGGGCTCCAACTGTACGAGCAGTACTTC
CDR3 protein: CASSQGLQLYEQYF

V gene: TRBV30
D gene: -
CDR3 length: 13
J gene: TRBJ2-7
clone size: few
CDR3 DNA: TGTGCCTGGACCACGGGCAGCTCCTACGAGCAGTACTTC
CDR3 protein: CAWTTGSSYEQYF

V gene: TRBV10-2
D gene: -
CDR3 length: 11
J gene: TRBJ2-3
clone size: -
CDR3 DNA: TGCGCCAGCAGCACCTCGGATACGCAGTATTTT
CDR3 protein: CASSTSDTQYF

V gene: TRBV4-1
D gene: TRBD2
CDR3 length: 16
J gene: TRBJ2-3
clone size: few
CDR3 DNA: TGCGCCAGCAGCCGTACTAGCGGGAGAGGGACAGATACGCAGTATTTT
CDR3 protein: CASSRTSGRGTDTQYF

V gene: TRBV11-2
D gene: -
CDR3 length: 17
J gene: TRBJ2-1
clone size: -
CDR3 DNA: TGTGCCAGCAGCTCAAAAGGGGGTAGGCAGAATTACAATGAGCAGTTCTTC
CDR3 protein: CASSSKGGRQNYNEQFF

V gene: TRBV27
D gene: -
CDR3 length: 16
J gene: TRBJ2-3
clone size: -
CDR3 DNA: TGTGCCAGCAGTTTATTAGCGCCCACCGGCGCAGATACGCAGTATTTT
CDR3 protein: CASSLLAPTGADTQYF

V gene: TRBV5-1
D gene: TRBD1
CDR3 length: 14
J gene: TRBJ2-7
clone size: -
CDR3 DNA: TGCGCCAGCAGCTGGGGACAGGGAACCTACGAGCAGTACTTC
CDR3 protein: CASSWGQGTYEQYF

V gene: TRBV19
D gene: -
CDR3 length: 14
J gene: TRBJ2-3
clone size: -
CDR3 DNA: TGTGCCAGTCGGCCTGGGGGGAATACAGATACGCAGTATTTT
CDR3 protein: CASRPGGNTDTQYF

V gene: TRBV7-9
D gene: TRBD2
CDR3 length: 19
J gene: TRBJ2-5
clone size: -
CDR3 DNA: TGTGCCAGCAGCTTTTCCTTTCGGAGTAGCGGGTCTTACCAAGAGACCCAGTACTTC
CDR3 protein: CASSFSFRSSGSYQETQYF

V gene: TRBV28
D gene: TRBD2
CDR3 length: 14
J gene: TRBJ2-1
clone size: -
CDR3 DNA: TGTGCCACGCGACTAGCGGGCTCCTATAATGAGCAGTTCTTC
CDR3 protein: CATRLAGSYNEQFF

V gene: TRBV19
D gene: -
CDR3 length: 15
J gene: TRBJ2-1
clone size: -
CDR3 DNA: TGTGCCAGTACCGCTCCTACTAGCTCCTACAATGAGCAGTTCTTC
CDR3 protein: CASTAPTSSYNEQFF

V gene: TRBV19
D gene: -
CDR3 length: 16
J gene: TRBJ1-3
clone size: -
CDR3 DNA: TGTGCCAGTAGTATCCCTCCATCCTTGGGTAGGAACACCATATATTTT
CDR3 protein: CASSIPPSLGRNTIYF

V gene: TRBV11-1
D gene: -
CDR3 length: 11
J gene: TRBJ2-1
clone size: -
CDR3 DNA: TGTGCCAGCAGCTTAGGGGGTGAGCAGTTCTTC
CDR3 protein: CASSLGGEQFF

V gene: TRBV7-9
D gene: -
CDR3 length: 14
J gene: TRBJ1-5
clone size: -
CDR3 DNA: TGTGCCAGCAGCTTGACAGGACTCAATCAGCCCCAGCATTTT
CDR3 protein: CASSLTGLNQPQHF

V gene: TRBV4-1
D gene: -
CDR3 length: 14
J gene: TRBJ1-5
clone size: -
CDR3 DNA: TGCGCCAGCAGCCAAGGGGGTAGCAATCAGCCCCAGCATTTT
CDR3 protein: CASSQGGSNQPQHF

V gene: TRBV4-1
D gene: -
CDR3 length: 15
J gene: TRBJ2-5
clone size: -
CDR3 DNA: TGCGCCAGCAGCCAAGATTCGACGTGGGCGGAGACCCAGTACTTC
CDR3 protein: CASSQDSTWAETQYF

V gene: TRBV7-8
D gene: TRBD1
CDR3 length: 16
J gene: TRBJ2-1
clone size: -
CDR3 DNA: TGTGCCAGCAGCGGCGGCCCCGGGACAGCGCGTCTTGAGCAGTTCTTC
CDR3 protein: CASSGGPGTARLEQFF

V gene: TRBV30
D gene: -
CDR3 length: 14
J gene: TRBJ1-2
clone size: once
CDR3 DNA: TGTGCCTGGAGTACGGGCAGATTGGACTATGGCTACACCTTC
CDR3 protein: CAWSTGRLDYGYTF

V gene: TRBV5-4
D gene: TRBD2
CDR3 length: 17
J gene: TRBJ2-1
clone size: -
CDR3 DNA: TGTGCCAGCAGATCGTCCATAGCGGGAGGGCCCTACAATGAGCAGTTCTTC
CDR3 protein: CASRSSIAGGPYNEQFF

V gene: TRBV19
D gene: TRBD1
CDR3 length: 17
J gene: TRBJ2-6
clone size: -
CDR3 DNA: TGTGCCAGTAGTATTCCCCCCTCTCGGACAGGGGCCACCGTCCTGACTTTC
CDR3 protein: CASSIPPSRTGATVLTF

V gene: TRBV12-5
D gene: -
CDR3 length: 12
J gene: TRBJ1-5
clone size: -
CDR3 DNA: TGTGCTAGTGGTTTGTACAATCAGCCCCAGCATTTT
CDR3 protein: CASGLYNQPQHF

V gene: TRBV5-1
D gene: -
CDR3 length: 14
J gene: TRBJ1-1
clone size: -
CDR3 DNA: TGCGCCAGCAGCTTGGCATCAGAGAACACTGAAGCTTTCTTT
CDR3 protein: CASSLASENTEAFF

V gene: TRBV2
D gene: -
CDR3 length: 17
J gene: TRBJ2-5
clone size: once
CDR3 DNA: TGTGCCAGCAGGCCTCCCCACGCCCCGTCAATCCAAGAGACCCAGTACTTC
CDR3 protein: CASRPPHAPSIQETQYF

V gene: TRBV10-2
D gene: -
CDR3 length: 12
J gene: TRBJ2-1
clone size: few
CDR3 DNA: TGCGCCAGCAGTGAGACAGTGAATGAGCAGTTCTTC
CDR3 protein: CASSETVNEQFF

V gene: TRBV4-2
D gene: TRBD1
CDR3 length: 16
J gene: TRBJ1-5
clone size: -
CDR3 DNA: TGTGCCAGCAGCCAAGGAACGCGGGACAGGAGTCAGCCCCAGCATTTT
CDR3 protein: CASSQGTRDRSQPQHF

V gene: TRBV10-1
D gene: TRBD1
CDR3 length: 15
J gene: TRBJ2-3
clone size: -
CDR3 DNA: TGCGCCAGCAGTTTAGACAGGGTTGGCACAGATACGCAGTATTTT
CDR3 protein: CASSLDRVGTDTQYF